Each of the 14 T cell receptor beta chains below was sequenced from the same sample in a study of blood T cell repertoires in COVID-19. Profiling relied on immunoSEQ multiplex PCR, and the TCRdb table lists in-frame clones only, not all of them. The top ten hold approximately 0.84% of the sample, which has about 250,000 clones, roughly 90% seen once. Sequenced: peripheral blood. These receptors were collected from a man younger than 45 with acute or convalescent COVID-19.

The chain employs TRBV14 and TRBJ1-2, with no clear D. Germline CDR1 SGHDN, CDR2 FVKESK. The ends were cut back, 1 base at V and 3 bases at J, with 9 bases in the middle. This CDR3 region has 14 residues. This CDR3 is CASSQVTEYYGYTF. DNA for the CDR3: TGTGCCAGCAGCCAAGTAACAGAATACTATGGCTACACCTTC.

The rearrangement joins TRBV3-1 (or the pseudogene TRBV3-2) to TRBJ1-1, with TRBD1 matching over 12 bases. This CDR3 contains 16 residues. Looked up from germline, CDR1 is LGHDT and CDR2 is YNNKEL (reference sequence). J gave up 4 bases and V 6 bases, and 9 bases lay outside the gene matches. CDR3 bases: TGTGCCAGCAGTCCCCCCGGGACAGGGGGCGTCACTGAAGCTTTCTTT. As protein: CASSPPGTGGVTEAFF.

This clone was seen only once. The chain links TRBV10-3 to TRBJ2-1, with 11 bases that match TRBD2. Losses at the gene ends were 0 bases for V and 9 bases for J; bases not matched to a gene: 7. Looked up from germline, CDR1 is ENHRY and CDR2 is SYGVKD. This CDR3 region has 16 residues. The CDR3 sequence: CAISESTSGIVGEQFF. The CDR3 bases are TGTGCCATCAGTGAGTCGACTAGCGGGATCGTCGGTGAGCAGTTCTTC.

V usage is TRBV5-5 and J usage is TRBJ1-1, with D uncertain. The CDR3 spans 17 residues. Germline V lookup: CDR1 SGHKS, CDR2 YYEKEE (reference sequence). Trimming shortened V by 4 bases and J by 0 bases, and 19 bases separated the two germline ends. The CDR3 reads CASSLGGSGKMNTEAFF. DNA of the CDR3: TGTGCCAGCAGCCTGGGAGGGTCAGGCAAAATGAACACTGAAGCTTTCTTT.

The genes are TRBV6-5 and TRBJ1-6; D uncertain. V lost 9 bases, J lost 11 bases, and 17 bases lay in between. CDR1 is MNHEY, CDR2 SVGAGI, per germline. CDR3 size: 13 residues. The CDR3 here is CASRSQFHPPLHF. CDR3 nucleotides: TGTGCCAGTCGCAGTCAATTCCATCCACCCCTCCACTTT.

This clone showed up just once. The V call is TRBV28, the J call TRBJ1-6; TRBD1 matches at 7 bases. The CDR3 has 13 residues. Germline CDR1 and CDR2: MDHEN and SYDVKM. V trimming: 6 bases; J trimming: 9 bases; junction bases outside the gene matches: 5. The CDR3 sequence: CASRIQGGSPLHF. The CDR3 DNA follows: TGTGCCAGCAGAATCCAGGGGGGTTCACCCCTCCACTTT.

The chain carries TRBV12-3 or TRBV12-4 and TRBJ2-7; D not resolved. V lost 6 bases and J lost 10, with 16 bases in between. The CDR3 has 12 amino acids. CDR3 loop: CASSFVSTHQYF. The CDR3 DNA reads as TGTGCCAGCAGCTTTGTAAGCACTCATCAGTACTTC.

V and J are TRBV28 and TRBJ1-4; 7 bases align to TRBD1. Germline loops: CDR1 MDHEN, CDR2 SYDVKM. The CDR3 runs 18 residues. V lost 6 bases to trimming and J lost 0 bases; unmatched junction nucleotides: 13. CDR3 bases: TGTGCCAGCAGCCCCGGGACAGTCCTATTTGCAACTAATGAAAAACTGTTTTTT. Its protein product is CASSPGTVLFATNEKLFF.

This chain joins TRBV2 and TRBJ1-6, with D hard to call. Trimming removed 3 bases from V and 0 bases from J, with 3 bases in between. The germline gives CDR1 SNHLY, CDR2 FYNNEI. The CDR3 length is 14 residues. In nucleotides, the CDR3 is TGTGCCAGCAGTGATCGCTCCTATAATTCACCCCTCCACTTT. Translated, it gives CASSDRSYNSPLHF.

The CDR3 nucleotides are TGTGCCAGCAGCTTGCGGGGACAGCTGAATTCCACTGAAGCTTTCTTT. It is translated as CASSLRGQLNSTEAFF. The chain joins TRBV7-3 to TRBJ1-1; TRBD1 matches 7 bases. The V and J ends lost 3 bases and 4 bases, in that order; junction bases with no gene match: 11. Germline loops: CDR1 SGHTA, CDR2 FQGTGA. The CDR3 totals 16 residues. Full variable domain (outside the CDR3, taken from reference TRBV7-3 and TRBJ1-1): GAGVSQTPSNKVTEKGKYVELRCDPISGHTALYWYRQSLGQGPEFLIYFQGTGAADDSGLPNDRFFAVRPEGSVSTLKIQRTERGDSAVYLCASSLRGQLNSTEAFFGQGTRLTVV.

The chain combines TRBV15 with TRBJ1-4; D is unclear. Trimming removed 0 bases from V and 8 bases from J, with 10 bases in between. Germline values: CDR1 LNHNV, CDR2 YYDKDF (reference sequence). The CDR3 covers 14 residues. The CDR3: CATSRDAGEEKLFF. CDR3 sequence (DNA): TGTGCCACCAGCAGAGATGCGGGTGAGGAAAAACTGTTTTTT.

The J gene is TRBJ1-3, the V gene TRBV28; D unclear. Germline-derived CDR1 and CDR2 are MDHEN and SYDVKM. This CDR3 has 15 amino acids. V was pared by 6 bases and J by 0 bases, with 12 bases between. Written as DNA, the CDR3 is TGTGCCAGCAGGTATCAGTCTTTCTCTGGAAACACCATATATTTT. Translation: CASRYQSFSGNTIYF.

The chain is built from TRBV6-1 and TRBJ2-3, with D possibly matching TRBD2 (6 bases). V was trimmed by 1 base and J by 2 bases, leaving 13 bases between them. The CDR3 is 16 residues long. CDR1 and CDR2 (germline): MNHNS, SASEGT. In DNA form, the CDR3 reads TGTGCCAGCAGTGAAGTTGGCGGACTATACACAGATACGCAGTATTTT. Translation gives CASSEVGGLYTDTQYF.

The rearrangement links TRBV30 to TRBJ2-3, with D perhaps TRBD2 (6 bases). Trimming left V 3 bases short and J 2 bases short, with 12 bases between. Germline CDR1 is GTSNPN and CDR2 is SVGIG (reference sequence). The CDR3 contains 14 residues. CDR3 residues: CAWRLAGLTDTQYF. The CDR3 region has the DNA TGTGCCTGGAGACTGGCGGGGCTCACAGATACGCAGTATTTT.